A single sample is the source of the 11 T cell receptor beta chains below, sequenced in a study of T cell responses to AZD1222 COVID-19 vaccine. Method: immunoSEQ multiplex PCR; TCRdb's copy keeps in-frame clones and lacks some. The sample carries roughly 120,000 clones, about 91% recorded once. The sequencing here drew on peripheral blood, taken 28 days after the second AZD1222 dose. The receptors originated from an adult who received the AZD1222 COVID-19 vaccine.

The chain's CDR3 is CASSTYLGPGETQYF. The CDR3 bases are TGTGCCAGCAGCACCTACTTAGGGCCGGGAGAGACCCAGTACTTC. The chain links TRBV6-5 to TRBJ2-5; D uncertain. Trimming pared 6 bases from V and 4 bases from J, leaving 18 bases between. Germline V gene sequence: CDR1 MNHEY, CDR2 SVGAGI. The CDR3 spans 15 residues.

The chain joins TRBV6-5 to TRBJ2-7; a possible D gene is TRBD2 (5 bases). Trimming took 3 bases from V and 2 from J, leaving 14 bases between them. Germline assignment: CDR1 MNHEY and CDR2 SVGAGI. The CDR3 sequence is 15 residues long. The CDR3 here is CASSYRTVGTYEQYF. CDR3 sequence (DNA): TGTGCCAGCAGTTATCGGACTGTGGGGACCTACGAGCAGTACTTC.

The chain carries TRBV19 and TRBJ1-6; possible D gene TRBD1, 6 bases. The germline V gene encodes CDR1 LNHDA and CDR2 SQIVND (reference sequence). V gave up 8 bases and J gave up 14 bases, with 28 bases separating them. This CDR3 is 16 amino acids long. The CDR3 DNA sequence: TGTGCCAGTGCGCCCGGGGACACCGGTCAAGTTGTGGCCCTCCACTTT. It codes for CASAPGDTGQVVALHF.

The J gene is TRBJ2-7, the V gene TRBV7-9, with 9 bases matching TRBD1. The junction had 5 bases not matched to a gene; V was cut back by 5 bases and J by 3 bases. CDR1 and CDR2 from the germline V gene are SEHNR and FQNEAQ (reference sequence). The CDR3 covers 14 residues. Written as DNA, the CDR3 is TGTGCCAGCAGCCCCCGGGACAGGGTCTACGAGCAGTACTTC. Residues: CASSPRDRVYEQYF. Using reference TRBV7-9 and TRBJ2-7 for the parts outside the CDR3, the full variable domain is DTGVSQNPRHKITKRGQNVTFRCDPISEHNRLYWYRQTLGQGPEFLTYFQNEAQLEKSRLLSDRFSAERPKGSFSTLEIQRTEQGDSAMYLCASSPRDRVYEQYFGPGTRLTVT.

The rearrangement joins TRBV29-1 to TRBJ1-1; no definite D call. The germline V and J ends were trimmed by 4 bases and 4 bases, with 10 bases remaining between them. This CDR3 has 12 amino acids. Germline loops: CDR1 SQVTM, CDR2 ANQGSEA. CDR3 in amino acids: CSVVSSGTEAFF. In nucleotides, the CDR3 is TGCAGCGTTGTCTCTTCGGGCACTGAAGCTTTCTTT.

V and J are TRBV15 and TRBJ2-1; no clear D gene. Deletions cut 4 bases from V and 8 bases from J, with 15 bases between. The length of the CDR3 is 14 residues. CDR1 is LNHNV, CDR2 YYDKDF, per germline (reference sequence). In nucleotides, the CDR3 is TGTGCCACCAGCACACGAACCTTTGGGGATGAGCAGTTCTTC. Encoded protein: CATSTRTFGDEQFF. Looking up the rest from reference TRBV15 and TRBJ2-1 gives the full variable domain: DAMVIQNPRYQVTQFGKPVTLSCSQTLNHNVMYWYQQKSSQAPKLLFHYYDKDFNNEADTPDNFQSRRPNTSFCFLDIRSPGLGDTAMYLCATSTRTFGDEQFFGPGTRLTVL.

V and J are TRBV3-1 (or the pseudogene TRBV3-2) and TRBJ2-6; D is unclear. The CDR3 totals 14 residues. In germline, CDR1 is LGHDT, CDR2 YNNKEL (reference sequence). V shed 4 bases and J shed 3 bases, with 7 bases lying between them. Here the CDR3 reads CASSPHGGANVLTF. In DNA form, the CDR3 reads TGTGCCAGCAGCCCTCATGGTGGGGCCAACGTCCTGACTTTC.

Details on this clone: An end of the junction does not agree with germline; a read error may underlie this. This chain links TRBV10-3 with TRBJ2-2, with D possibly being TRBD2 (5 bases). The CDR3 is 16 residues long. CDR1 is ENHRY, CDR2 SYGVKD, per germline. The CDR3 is CAIGEGMNPNTGELFF. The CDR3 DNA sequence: TGTGCCATCGGTGAGGGAATGAATCCGAACACCGGGGAGCTGTTTTTT.

The CDR3 DNA is TGTGCCAGCAGCTCGATCGGTGGCAATCAGCCCCAGCATTTT. As protein: CASSSIGGNQPQHF. V and J are TRBV27 and TRBJ1-5; D is undetermined. The CDR3 is 14 residues long. Germline assignment: CDR1 MNHEY and CDR2 SMNVEV (reference sequence). V lost 6 bases and J 2 bases, leaving 11 bases between the germline ends.

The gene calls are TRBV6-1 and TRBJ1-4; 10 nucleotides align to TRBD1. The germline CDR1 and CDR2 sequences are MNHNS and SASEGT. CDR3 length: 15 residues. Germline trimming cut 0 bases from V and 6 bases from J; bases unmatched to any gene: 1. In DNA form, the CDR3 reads TGTGCCAGCAGTGAAGCCGGGACAGGGGATGAAAAACTGTTTTTT. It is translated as CASSEAGTGDEKLFF.

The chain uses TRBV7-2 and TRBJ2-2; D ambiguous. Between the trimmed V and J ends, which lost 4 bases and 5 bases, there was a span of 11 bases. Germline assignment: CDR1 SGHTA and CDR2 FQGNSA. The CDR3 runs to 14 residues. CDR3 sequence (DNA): TGTGCCAGCAGCTGGGCCACAGTTACCGGGGAGCTGTTTTTT. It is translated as CASSWATVTGELFF.